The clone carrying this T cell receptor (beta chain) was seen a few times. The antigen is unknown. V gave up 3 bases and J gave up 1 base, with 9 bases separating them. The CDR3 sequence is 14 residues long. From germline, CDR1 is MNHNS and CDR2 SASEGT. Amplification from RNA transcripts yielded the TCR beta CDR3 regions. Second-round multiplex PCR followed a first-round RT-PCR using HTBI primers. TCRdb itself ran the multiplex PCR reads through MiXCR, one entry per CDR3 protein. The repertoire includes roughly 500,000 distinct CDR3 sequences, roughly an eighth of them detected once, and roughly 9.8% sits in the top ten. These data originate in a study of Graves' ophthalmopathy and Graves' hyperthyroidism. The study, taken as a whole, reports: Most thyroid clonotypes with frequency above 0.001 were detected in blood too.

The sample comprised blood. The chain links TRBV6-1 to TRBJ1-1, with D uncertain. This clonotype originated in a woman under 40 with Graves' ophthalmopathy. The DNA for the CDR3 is TGTGCCAGCAGTGAGTCGGAAGAGAACACTGAAGCTTTCTTT. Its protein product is CASSESEENTEAFF.